Listed below are T cell receptor delta chains from one sample, sequenced in a study of gamma-delta T cells after stem cell transplantation. TCRdb reanalysed the RT-PCR reads via CATT. The table records around 570 delta-chain clones, 44% of them present only once. Sequencing input: gamma-delta T cells. The source is a human donor. It is not recorded whose cells these are; they may come from a transplant donor. Each CDR3 is given with its conserved first and last residue. Fields, in order: clone size, D gene, J gene, V gene, CDR3 DNA, CDR3 protein. The D gene is left open where the match is weak. Clone size, where shown, is once, few, many, or a class for clones that have expanded.

large | - | TRDJ1 | TRDV1 | TGTGCTCTTGGGGAACTAGAGCTGAGGGTGTACACCGATAAACTCATCTTT | CALGELELRVYTDKLIF
large | TRDD3 | TRDJ1 | TRDV1 | TGTGCTCTTGGGGAACTTCCTGGATGGGGGATACTTGGTCCCTACACCGATAAACTCATCTTT | CALGELPGWGILGPYTDKLIF
- | TRDD3 | TRDJ1 | TRDV2 | TGTGCCTGTGACACCGGAAATTGGGGGATACGCACCGATAAACTCATCTTT | CACDTGNWGIRTDKLIF
- | TRDD3 | TRDJ1 | TRDV2 | TGTGCCTGTGACACCGTGTTTAACGCGGGTCGTGAGGGATACTCCACCGATAAACTCATCTTT | CACDTVFNAGREGYSTDKLIF
medium-sized | - | TRDJ1 | TRDV1 | TGTGCTCTTGGGGACCCCATTCCTACGTCGGATACTCCGGACACCGATAAACTCATCTTT | CALGDPIPTSDTPDTDKLIF
- | TRDD3 | TRDJ1 | TRDV2 | TGTGCCTGTGACACCCTGGGGGATCCCCACGCAGATAAACTCATCTTT | CACDTLGDPHADKLIF
- | TRDD3 | TRDJ1 | TRDV2 | TGTGCCTGTGACACGCTTTCTGGGGGATACGCAGGCCAGGCCGATAAACTCATCTTT | CACDTLSGGYAGQADKLIF
- | - | TRDJ1 | TRDV2 | TGTGCCTGTGACACCGGAGGTCATCCGTACACCGATAAACTCATCTTT | CACDTGGHPYTDKLIF
few | - | TRDJ1 | TRDV1 | TGTGCTCTTGGGGAAGACTCCTTCCTGCTGCCTTACTGGGGCCCTCCGGGTAAACTCATCTTT | CALGEDSFLLPYWGPPGKLIF
- | TRDD3 | TRDJ1 | TRDV1 | TGTGCTCTTGGGGCCCCGGGGGGTTCTTTCTGGGGGATACGAGGCGATAAACTCATCTTT | CALGAPGGSFWGIRGDKLIF
- | - | TRDJ1 | TRDV3 | TGCGCCTTTGTCTACCTTCCTAAACCGGACTGGGGGACCGTGTACACCGATAAACTCATCTTT | CAFVYLPKPDWGTVYTDKLIF
few | TRDD3 | TRDJ1 | TRDV2 | TGTGCCTGTGACACCGTCAGGGGGATAGTTAACTACACCGATAAACTCATCTTT | CACDTVRGIVNYTDKLIF
- | TRDD3 | TRDJ1 | TRDV2 | TGTGCCTGTGACACCCTATTTGTGGGGGATACCGATAAACTCATCTTT | CACDTLFVGDTDKLIF
few | TRDD3 | TRDJ1 | TRDV1 | TGTGCTCTTGGGTATTGCGGGACCTCACTTGTACTGGGGGAACGGCCCCAGTACACCGATAAACTCATCTTT | CALGYCGTSLVLGERPQYTDKLIF
few | TRDD3 | TRDJ1 | TRDV1 | TGTGCTCTTGGGGTTCCCGACACTGGGGGGAAATACACCGATAAACTCATCTTT | CALGVPDTGGKYTDKLIF
- | - | TRDJ1 | TRDV1 | TGTGCTCTTGGGGAATCCTCCTTTCCACCTTTGTGGGTAAGGGCCGGTAAACTCATCTTT | CALGESSFPPLWVRAGKLIF
- | TRDD3 | TRDJ1 | TRDV1 | TGTGCTCTTGGGGAAGTACGTTTCCTAGACTGGGGGATGTACACCGATAAACTCATCTTC | CALGEVRFLDWGMYTDKLIF
large | TRDD3 | TRDJ1 | TRDV2 | TGTGCCTGTGACATCACCCCCTCCTGGGGGATACGCACCGATAAACTCATCTTT | CACDITPSWGIRTDKLIF
large | - | TRDJ1 | TRDV1 | TGTGCTCTTGGGGCCCACTTCCTTTGGTACCTAACTGGTAAACTCATCTTT | CALGAHFLWYLTGKLIF
- | TRDD3 | TRDJ1 | TRDV1 | TGTGCTCTTGGGGAACTGGGCCCCTTCCTAGCGTCCCTCCACTGGGGGATAGGGGGGTACACCGATAAACTCATCTTT | CALGELGPFLASLHWGIGGYTDKLIF
few | TRDD3 | TRDJ1 | TRDV1 | TGTGCTCTTGGCAAAACCCTACTGGGATGGGGATACCTGGGAGCCGATAAACTCATCTTT | CALGKTLLGWGYLGADKLIF
- | TRDD3 | TRDJ1 | TRDV2 | TGTGCCTGTGACTCGCTACTGGGGGATACCCTCGATAAACTCATCTTT | CACDSLLGDTLDKLIF
- | TRDD3 | TRDJ3 | TRDV2 | TGTGCCTGTGACACTGGTGGGGGATACTCGAGCTCCTGGGACACCCGACAGATGTTTTTC | CACDTGGGYSSSWDTRQMFF
medium-sized | TRDD3 | TRDJ1 | TRDV1 | TGTGCTCTTGGGGATCCTATAAGCCCCCCCTGGGGGATTCCCTCGACCGATAAACTCATCTTT | CALGDPISPPWGIPSTDKLIF
hyperexpanded | TRDD3 | TRDJ1 | TRDV2 | TGTGCCTGTGACATCACCCCCTACTGGGGGATACGCACCGATAAACTCATCTTT | CACDITPYWGIRTDKLIF
medium-sized | TRDD3 | TRDJ1 | TRDV1 | TGTGCTCTTGGGATACAAAACGGCTTTCTCCCCTACTGGGGGATGGTTTACACCGATAAACTCATCTTT | CALGIQNGFLPYWGMVYTDKLIF
- | TRDD3 | TRDJ1 | TRDV3 | TGTGCCTTTACCAGTCCCTACCCGTCCTGGGGGATAAAGGCTAAACTCATCTTT | CAFTSPYPSWGIKAKLIF
- | TRDD3 | TRDJ1 | TRDV1 | TGTGCTCTTGGGGAACTCGAGGTACTGGGGGATGGCGCCGATAAACTCATCTTT | CALGELEVLGDGADKLIF
- | - | TRDJ1 | TRDV1 | TGTGCTCTTGGCCGCCCCATCGAGACCCTGTACTGGGCGTACACCGATAAACTCATCTTT | CALGRPIETLYWAYTDKLIF
- | TRDD3 | TRDJ3 | TRDV2 | TGTGCCTGTGACACTGGTGGGGGATACTCGAGCTCCTGTGACACCCGCCAGATGTTTTTC | CACDTGGGYSSSCDTRQMFF
- | TRDD3 | TRDJ1 | TRDV1 | TGTGCTCTTGGGGAAGGGCCCCCCTCCGACTGGGGGATACCTTTGGGCCTGCACCTTAAACTCATCTTT | CALGEGPPSDWGIPLGLHLKLIF
- | - | TRDJ1 | TRDV1 | TGTGCTCTTGGGGAACCGGCCTTCCTACGTCCCCTAGACTGGGGGAGGTTAGGGGGCACCGATAAACTCATCTTT | CALGEPAFLRPLDWGRLGGTDKLIF
few | TRDD3 | TRDJ1 | TRDV1 | TGTGCTCTTGGGGAAGAGGGATTCTTTAAAGGGGGATCTTTTGGCCACTATAAACTCATCTTT | CALGEEGFFKGGSFGHYKLIF
large | TRDD3 | TRDJ1 | TRDV1 | TGTGCTCTTGGGGACGCCTCGACGCCTACAAATCTCGTGTGGGGGATCCTTAACACCGATAAACTCATCTTT | CALGDASTPTNLVWGILNTDKLIF
large | - | TRDJ1 | TRDV1 | TGTGCTCTTGGGGAACTGTGGACCCTTTTTTTGGCTGGGGTCTCCGATAAACTCATCTTT | CALGELWTLFLAGVSDKLIF
- | TRDD3 | TRDJ1 | TRDV3 | TGTGCCTCCAGCGTGGGGCTGGGGGATACAACCGATAAACTCATCTTT | CASSVGLGDTTDKLIF
- | TRDD2 | TRDJ1 | TRDV1 | TGTGCTCTTGGGGAACTGGGGGACTTCCTACCCCACTGGCTTAAACTCATCTTT | CALGELGDFLPHWLKLIF
few | TRDD3 | TRDJ1 | TRDV1 | TGTGCTCTTGGGTCCCGGGTGTCCTACCGACTCGTACTGGGGGATACGCGGCCCGATAAACTCATCTTT | CALGSRVSYRLVLGDTRPDKLIF
few | - | TRDJ1 | TRDV3 | TGTGCCTTCCCAGGCCTGGGTGGACGTGAGGACGAAGACAAACTCATCTTT | CAFPGLGGREDEDKLIF
- | - | TRDJ1 | TRDV3 | TGTGCCCTAGAGGGGGGGGTCACCGATAAACTCATCTTT | CALEGGVTDKLIF
- | - | TRDJ1 | TRDV2 | TGTGCCTGTGACACCGGAGGTCCTCCGTACACCGATAAACTCATCTTT | CACDTGGPPYTDKLIF
large | - | TRDJ1 | TRDV3 | TGTGCCGCAAAAAGGTCCCCTGCCATGGGCCACGATAAACTCATCTTT | CAAKRSPAMGHDKLIF